The clone carrying this T cell receptor (beta chain) was recorded at least ten times. Its antigen is not identified. TCRdb's copy holds only in-frame clones and misses some; the assay was immunoSEQ multiplex PCR. The sample consists of approximately 1,000,000 clones, approximately 78% of them appearing once. Trimming stripped 4 bases from V and 4 bases from J, with 14 bases between. The CDR3 runs to 15 residues. Germline V gives CDR1 SNHLY, CDR2 FYNNEI. These data originate in a study of shared clonotypes between healthy human individuals. Findings of the study overall: Some naive CD4 clonotypes, about 5%, turned up in common across a few donors. Compared with clonotypes that all four donors shared, non-shared clonotypes had lower generation probabilities.

The chain employs TRBV2 and TRBJ1-3; D is possibly TRBD1 (5 bases). This TCR derives from a young man in good health. Some clones in this sample may be carry-over from other donors' samples. Sequencing was performed on memory CD4+ T cells from PBMCs. As for subset: CD45RA-negative fraction. The CDR3 sequence is CASSARGGAGNTIYF. The CDR3 coding sequence is TGTGCCAGCAGTGCCCGTGGAGGGGCCGGAAACACCATATATTTT.